A selection of T cell receptor beta chains follows, all from one sample in a study of T cells after yellow fever vaccination. TCRdb used MiXCR to reprocess the 5' RACE reads, holding one entry per CDR3 protein. The table records about 30,000 distinct CDR3 sequences, 5% of them present only once. Material: CD8+ T cells sorted from PBMCs, obtained 10 days after the yellow fever booster vaccination. All receptors come from a man aged 30 to 39 who received the YFV17D yellow fever vaccine. Each CDR3 is given without its conserved first and last residue. The listing skips clone size in some rows; elsewhere it reads once, few, many or a size class.

clone_size	v_call	j_call	cdr3_aa
many	TRBV30	TRBJ2-4	AWMPMGQGVAKNIQY
many	TRBV9	TRBJ2-1	ASRRTDSYNEQF
many	TRBV7-8	TRBJ2-1	ASSWGTREQF
many	TRBV7-2	TRBJ2-5	ASSLGLAGETQY
many	TRBV29-1	TRBJ2-7	SVELAGVYEQY
many	TRBV7-8	TRBJ2-1	ASSLTRAPWAQF
few	TRBV13	TRBJ2-3	ASSSEGASTDTQY
many	TRBV6-2/TRBV6-3	TRBJ2-5	ASSSTGLETQY
many	TRBV25-1	TRBJ2-5	ASSEYAGYRETQY
many	TRBV28	TRBJ1-5	ASRYEGDQPQH
many	TRBV5-6	TRBJ2-7	ASSVTNQISEQY
many	TRBV4-3	TRBJ2-7	ASSQSRAGGTYEQY
many	TRBV19	TRBJ2-1	ASSMGMSSYNEQF
many	TRBV5-1	TRBJ2-7	ASATITGVQDEQY
many	TRBV7-6	TRBJ2-2	ASSLNLAGAGELF
many	TRBV5-1	TRBJ2-1	ASSLTPSGTYNEQF
many	TRBV29-1	TRBJ2-1	SVEFETIYNEQF
many	TRBV29-1	TRBJ2-3	SGSQTSRSTDTQY
many	TRBV28	TRBJ2-7	ASSFPAVADSYEQY
many	TRBV29-1	TRBJ2-1	SSIGLAGVADEQF
many	TRBV4-2	TRBJ1-5	ASSHSEGGQPQH
many	TRBV7-9	TRBJ2-5	ASSRYLGPGGETQY
many	TRBV12-3/TRBV12-4	TRBJ2-1	ASSGLAGGPFEQF
many	TRBV5-4	TRBJ2-1	AGIGTTYNEQF
many	TRBV6-1	TRBJ2-1	ASSPSGASYNEQF
.	TRBV21-1	TRBJ1-2	ARSNDSAGYT
many	TRBV4-3	TRBJ2-5	ASSQDGGVARETQY
many	TRBV27	TRBJ2-3	ASSLRQDADTQY
many	TRBV12-3/TRBV12-4	TRBJ2-7	ASSLSVLHEQY
many	TRBV12-5	TRBJ2-7	ASQNRGLSYEQY
many	TRBV7-9	TRBJ1-1	ASGLGTEAF
many	TRBV7-9	TRBJ2-1	ASTGDYNEQF
many	TRBV6-5	TRBJ2-7	ASRRPGGLSGEQY
many	TRBV29-1	TRBJ1-2	SVVAVSSVGDGYT
.	TRBV4-1	TRBJ2-7	ASSQVGSSYEQY
large	TRBV6-2/TRBV6-3	TRBJ2-1	ASNKYNEQF
.	TRBV13	TRBJ2-1	ASSLAGNEQF
many	TRBV25-1	TRBJ2-1	ASRNSGYNEQF